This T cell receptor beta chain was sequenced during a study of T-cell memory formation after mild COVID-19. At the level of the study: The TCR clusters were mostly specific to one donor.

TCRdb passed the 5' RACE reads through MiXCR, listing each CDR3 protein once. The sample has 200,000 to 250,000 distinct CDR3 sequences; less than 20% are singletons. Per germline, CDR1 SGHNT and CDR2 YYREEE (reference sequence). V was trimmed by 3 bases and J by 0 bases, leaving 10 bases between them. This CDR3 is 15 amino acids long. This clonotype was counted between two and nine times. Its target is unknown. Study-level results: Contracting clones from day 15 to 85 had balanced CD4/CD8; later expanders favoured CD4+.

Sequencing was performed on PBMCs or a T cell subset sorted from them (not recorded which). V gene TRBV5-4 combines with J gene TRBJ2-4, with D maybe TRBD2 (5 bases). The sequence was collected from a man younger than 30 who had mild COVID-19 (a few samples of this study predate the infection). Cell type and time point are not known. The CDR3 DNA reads TGTGCCAGCAGCTCGATCGGACTAGCCAAAAACATTCAGTACTTC. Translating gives CASSSIGLAKNIQYF.